This T cell receptor (beta chain) derives from a study of glioma-infiltrating T cells (TCRdb year 2016). The study in broad terms: Low-grade gliomas were represented by WHO grade II oligodendrogliomas or astrocytomas, and glioblastomas were represented by WHO grade IV tumors that were sampled at initial rather than recurrent diagnosis. Each tissue-infiltrating repertoire was compared with the same patient's peripheral blood repertoire to measure divergence between tissue and blood T-cell populations. Dexamethasone was administered to glioma patients for six or fewer days before surgery. Three low-grade glioma patients, several primary glioblastoma patients, and three non-glioma patients who contributed non-neoplastic brain tissue made up the paired cohort. TCR alpha- and beta-chain repertoires were sequenced from glioma tissue, non-neoplastic brain tissue and matched peripheral blood mononuclear cells. The sequencing target for blood libraries was about 4- to 11-fold coverage of about a million peripheral T cells. The investigation overall reported the following: A signature set of shared blood CDR3 motifs marked patients with low tissue-blood divergence and was depleted in highly divergent patients. Very few CDR3 sequences were found to be shared between tissue and blood, and this scarcity was attributed to high CDR3 diversity and limited sampling. The group comparisons were based on small numbers of patients: three non-neoplastic, three low-grade glioma and fewer than ten glioblastoma patients. VJ-independent divergence between tissue and blood was lower than expected in non-neoplastic patients but higher than expected in all gliomas, particularly low-grade gliomas.

The iRepertoire nested amplicon-rescue multiplex PCR (arm-PCR) platform was used to amplify TCR alpha and beta CDR3 regions from RNA. The input for one-step reverse transcription and amplification was roughly 100-450 ng of either tissue mRNA or PBMC total RNA. Following bead purification, Illumina adapters were added through a secondary multiplex PCR, and the libraries were then gel-purified between 200 and 400 bp. Demultiplexing relied on internal 6-nucleotide barcodes carried by the libraries. Sequencing of libraries was performed on an Illumina MiSeq with 2x220 or 2x250 nucleotide paired-end reads. On the authors' methods: Paired reads were merged with FLASH 1.2.11 and aligned to the GRCh37 human genome with BWA-MEM before extracting TRA and TRB reads. An IMGT-derived reference of cassette sequences and CDR3 motifs, with pseudogenes included, was used for V and J assignment. Reads were translated in three frames, and productive CDR3s were defined by a C…FGXG motif without stop codons. A clonotype was defined as a unique combination of a V-J cassette pair and a CDR3 amino acid sequence. Hamming distance filtering was applied to reads, with thresholds set by the sequence error rate of each sample in mapped regions. The public reads were reprocessed in TCRdb via fastp at Q25 and MiXCR, keeping in-frame beta chains. Every entry covers one CDR3 protein and lists the most common genes and DNA from its rows. These V and J calls derive from TCRdb rather than the authors' analysis. The sample profile shows about 380,000 distinct CDR3 sequences; 41% of them were found once. The ten largest clonotypes hold around 13% of the sample.

The CDR3 numbers 14 residues from cysteine through phenylalanine. Just CDR3 DNA is preserved here, 42 bases in frame from base 1. Based on the germline V gene (reference sequence), the CDR1 and CDR2 sequences are MNHEY and SMNVEV. This clonotype has a single count. Its antigen remains undetermined. A single base separates this from a much larger clone, so it may be a read error. Immediately after resection, surgical brain or tumor specimens were cryofrozen in liquid nitrogen, with peripheral blood cells collected concurrently. The specimen was glioma tissue, nonneoplastic brain tissue, or PBMCs (not recorded which). The TCR was taken from a human donor with low-grade glioma or glioblastoma, undergoing nonglioma brain surgery, or in good health (not recorded which). Recombination connected TRBV27 to TRBJ2-3, and TRBD2 aligns with 7 junction nucleotides. This receptor carries the CDR3 CASSPSGSTGTQYF. In nucleotides, the sequence is TGTGCCAGCAGTCCTAGCGGCAGCACAGGTACGCAGTATTTT.